The T cell receptor beta chain described here comes from a study of blood T cell repertoires in COVID-19. Source study methods: Cell counts per sample came from amplifying reference gene primers. The repertoire was sequenced with immunoSEQ multiplex PCR; TCRdb's copy has only in-frame clones and lacks some. V and J calls and clone size follow that table, whereas D and trimming were derived from the DNA. The sample has 150,000 to 200,000 clones, more than 80% seen once. CDR3 size: 16 residues. Germline V gene lookup returns CDR1 MGHRA and CDR2 YSYEKL. Trimming pared 2 bases from V and 6 bases from J, leaving 18 bases between.

Sequencing used peripheral blood. The chain links TRBV4-1 to TRBJ2-3; weak D call: TRBD1 (6 bases). The sequence derives from a man aged 50 or older with acute or convalescent COVID-19. The CDR3 DNA reads as TGCGCCAGCAGCCAAAAGTTACAGGGTAGCTACGATACGCAGTATTTT. This sequence encodes CASSQKLQGSYDTQYF.